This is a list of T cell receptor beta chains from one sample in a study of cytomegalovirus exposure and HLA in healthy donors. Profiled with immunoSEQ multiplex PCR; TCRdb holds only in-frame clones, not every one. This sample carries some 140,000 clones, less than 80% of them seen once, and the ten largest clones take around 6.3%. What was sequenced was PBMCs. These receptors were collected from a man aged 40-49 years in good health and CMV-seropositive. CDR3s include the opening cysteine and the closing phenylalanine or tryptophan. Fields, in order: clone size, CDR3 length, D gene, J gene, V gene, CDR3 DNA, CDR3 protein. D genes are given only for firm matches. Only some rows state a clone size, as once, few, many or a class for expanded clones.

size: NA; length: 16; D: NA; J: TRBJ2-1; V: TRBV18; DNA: TGTGCCAGCTCACGAGAGTCCTTATTTATCGGCAATGAGCAGTTCTTC; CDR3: CASSRESLFIGNEQFF
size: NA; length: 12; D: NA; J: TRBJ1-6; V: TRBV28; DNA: TGTGCCAGCAGACTACTTGGTTCACCCCTCCACTTT; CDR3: CASRLLGSPLHF
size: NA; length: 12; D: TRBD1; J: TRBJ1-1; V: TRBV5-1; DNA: TGCGCCAGCAGCCTCGGACAGGGTGAAGCTTTCTTT; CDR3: CASSLGQGEAFF
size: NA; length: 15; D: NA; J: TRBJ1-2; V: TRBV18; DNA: TGTGCCAGCTCCCCAGCAGGGCAGGCTAACTATGGCTACACCTTC; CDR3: CASSPAGQANYGYTF
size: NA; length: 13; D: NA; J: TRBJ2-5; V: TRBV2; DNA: TGTGCCAGCAGTGAGTTGTTGAGAGAGACCCAGTACTTC; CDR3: CASSELLRETQYF
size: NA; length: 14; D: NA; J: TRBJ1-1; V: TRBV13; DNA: TGTGCCAGCAGCCCCCCGACAGGTTCCACTGAAGCTTTCTTT; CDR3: CASSPPTGSTEAFF
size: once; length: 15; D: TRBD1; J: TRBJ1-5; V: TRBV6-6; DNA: TGTGCCAGCAGTTACCTGACAGGGGCGGGACAGCCCCAGCATTTT; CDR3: CASSYLTGAGQPQHF
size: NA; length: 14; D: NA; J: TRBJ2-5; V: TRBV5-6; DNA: TGTGCCAGCAGCGCGGGGTTACAAAGGGGGACCCAGTACTTC; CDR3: CASSAGLQRGTQYF
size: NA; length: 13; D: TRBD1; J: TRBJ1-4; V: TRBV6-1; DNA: TGTGCCAGCATGAGGGGACAGGGTGAAAAACTGTTTTTT; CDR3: CASMRGQGEKLFF
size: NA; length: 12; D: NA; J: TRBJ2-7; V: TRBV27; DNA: TGTGCCAGCAGCTTGCGCGGCTACGAGCAGTACTTC; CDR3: CASSLRGYEQYF
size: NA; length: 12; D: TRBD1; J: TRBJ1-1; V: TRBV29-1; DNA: TGCAGCGCGGGACAGAGAAACACTGAAGCTTTCTTT; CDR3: CSAGQRNTEAFF
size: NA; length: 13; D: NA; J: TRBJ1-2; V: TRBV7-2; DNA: TGTGCCAGCAGCCCCCCCTATGCCGGTGGCTACACCTTC; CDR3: CASSPPYAGGYTF
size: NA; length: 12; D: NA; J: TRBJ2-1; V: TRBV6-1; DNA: TGTGCCAGCAGTGGAGGAGGGATTGAGCAGTTCTTC; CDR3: CASSGGGIEQFF
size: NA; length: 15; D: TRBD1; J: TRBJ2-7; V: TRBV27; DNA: TGTGCCAGCAGTTTAAAGGGACAGGGGGCGAGCGAGCAGTACTTC; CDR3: CASSLKGQGASEQYF
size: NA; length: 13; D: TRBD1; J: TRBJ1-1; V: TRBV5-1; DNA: TGCGCCAGCAGCTTCACAGGGGGGACTGAAGCTTTCTTT; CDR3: CASSFTGGTEAFF
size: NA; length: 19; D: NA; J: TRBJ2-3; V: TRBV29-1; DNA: TGCAGCGTTGTCGGGGGCCGGTTGGACAGGCCCAGAATCACAGATACGCAGTATTTT; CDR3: CSVVGGRLDRPRITDTQYF
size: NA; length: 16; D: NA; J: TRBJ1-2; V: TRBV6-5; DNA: TGTGCCAGCAGTTTCGCGTCATTAGGGGGTTTCTATGGCTACACCTTC; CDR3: CASSFASLGGFYGYTF
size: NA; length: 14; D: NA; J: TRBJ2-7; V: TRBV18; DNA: TGTGCCAGCTCACCACTTCAGGAAACCTACGAGCAGTACTTC; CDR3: CASSPLQETYEQYF
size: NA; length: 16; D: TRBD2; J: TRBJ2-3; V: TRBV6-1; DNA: TGTGCCAGCAGTGAACCGGTAGCGGGAGTGGCAGATACGCAGTATTTT; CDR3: CASSEPVAGVADTQYF
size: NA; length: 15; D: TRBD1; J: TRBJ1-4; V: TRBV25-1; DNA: TGTGCCAGCAGTGAATCAGGGGGCGCCTCTGAAAAACTGTTTTTT; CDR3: CASSESGGASEKLFF
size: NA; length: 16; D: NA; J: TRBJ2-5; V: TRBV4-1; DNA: TGCGCCAGCAGCCAAGATCAGTTGCCCAGACAAGAGACCCAGTACTTC; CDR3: CASSQDQLPRQETQYF
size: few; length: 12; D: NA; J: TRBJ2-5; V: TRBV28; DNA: TGTGCCAGCAGTTCTGCAACACCAATCCAGTACTTC; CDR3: CASSSATPIQYF
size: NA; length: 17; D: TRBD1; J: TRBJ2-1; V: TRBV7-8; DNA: TGTGCCAGCAGCTTAGCGACAGGGTTTGATGGGTACAATGAGCAGTTCTTC; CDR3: CASSLATGFDGYNEQFF
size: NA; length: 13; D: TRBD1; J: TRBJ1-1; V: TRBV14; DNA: TGTGCCAGCACCCTAACAGGGGGCACTGAAGCTTTCTTT; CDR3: CASTLTGGTEAFF
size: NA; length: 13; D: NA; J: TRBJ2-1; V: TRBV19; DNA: TGTGCCAGTAGCGGCGGGTTCTACAATGAGCAGTTCTTC; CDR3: CASSGGFYNEQFF
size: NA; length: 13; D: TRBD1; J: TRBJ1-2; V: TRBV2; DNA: TGTGCCAGCCTCCGGACAGGCTCCTATGGCTACACCTTC; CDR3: CASLRTGSYGYTF
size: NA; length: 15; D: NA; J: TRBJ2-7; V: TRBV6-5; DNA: TGTGCCAGCAGTCCAGGTAGAGGGCCCACCTACGAGCAGTACTTC; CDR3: CASSPGRGPTYEQYF
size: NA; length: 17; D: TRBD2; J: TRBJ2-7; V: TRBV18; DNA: TGTGCCAGCTCACCCCTCCAGGGGACTAGCGGGAGGGACGAGCAGTACTTC; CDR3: CASSPLQGTSGRDEQYF
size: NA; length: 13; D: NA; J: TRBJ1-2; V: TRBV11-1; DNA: TGTGCCAGCAGCTTAGTGGCGGAATATGGCTACACCTTC; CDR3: CASSLVAEYGYTF
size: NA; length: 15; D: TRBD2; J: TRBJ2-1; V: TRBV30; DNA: TGTGCCTGGAGTGAGGGAGGGACTAGCCAATATGAGCAGTTCTTC; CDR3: CAWSEGGTSQYEQFF
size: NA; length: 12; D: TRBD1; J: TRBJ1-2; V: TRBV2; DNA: TGTGCCAGCAGGGGACAGAACTATGGCTACACCTTC; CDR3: CASRGQNYGYTF
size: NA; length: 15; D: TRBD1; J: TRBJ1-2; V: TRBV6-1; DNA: TGTGCCAGCAGTACGGGACAGGGACTTTTATATGGCTACACCTTC; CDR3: CASSTGQGLLYGYTF
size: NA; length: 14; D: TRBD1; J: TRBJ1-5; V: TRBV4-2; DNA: TGTGCCAGCAGCCAAGGGCAGGGGGAACAGCCCCAGCATTTT; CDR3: CASSQGQGEQPQHF
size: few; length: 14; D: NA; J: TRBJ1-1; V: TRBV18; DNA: TGTGCCAGCTCACCAGGGGGGGGCCACACTGAAGCTTTCTTT; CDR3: CASSPGGGHTEAFF
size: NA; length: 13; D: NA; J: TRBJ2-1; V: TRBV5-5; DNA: TGTGCCAGCAGCCTAACTAGAGAGATCGAGCAGTTCTTC; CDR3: CASSLTREIEQFF
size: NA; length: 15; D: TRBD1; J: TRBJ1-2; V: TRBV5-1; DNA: TGCGCCAGCAGCGCCGGACAGGTTCCTATCTATGGCTACACCTTC; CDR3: CASSAGQVPIYGYTF
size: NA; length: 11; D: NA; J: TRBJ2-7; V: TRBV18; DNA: TGTGCCAGCTCACCCGGGACAGAGCAGTACTTC; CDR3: CASSPGTEQYF
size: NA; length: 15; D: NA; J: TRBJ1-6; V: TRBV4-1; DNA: TGCGCCAGCAGCCAAGGGCAGCGCTATAATTCACCCCTCCACTTT; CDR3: CASSQGQRYNSPLHF
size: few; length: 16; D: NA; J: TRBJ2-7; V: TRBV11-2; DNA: TGTGCCAGCAGCTTAGATCTCCCGGCTAGCTCCTACGAGCAGTACTTC; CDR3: CASSLDLPASSYEQYF
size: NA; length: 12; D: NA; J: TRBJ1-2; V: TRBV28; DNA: TGTGCCAGCAGGCTGAGAAACTATGGCTACACCTTC; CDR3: CASRLRNYGYTF
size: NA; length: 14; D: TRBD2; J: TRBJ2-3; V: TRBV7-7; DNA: TGTGCCAGCAGCTTGGGACTAGCGGGAGATACGCAGTATTTT; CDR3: CASSLGLAGDTQYF
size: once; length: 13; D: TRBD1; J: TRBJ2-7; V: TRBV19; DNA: TGTGCCAGTAGAGGACAGGCGAGCCACGAGCAGTACTTC; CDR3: CASRGQASHEQYF
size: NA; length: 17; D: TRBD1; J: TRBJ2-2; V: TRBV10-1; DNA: TGCGCCAGCAGTGAGACCCGGACAGGGGGTCGGTCCGGGGAGCTGTTTTTT; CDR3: CASSETRTGGRSGELFF
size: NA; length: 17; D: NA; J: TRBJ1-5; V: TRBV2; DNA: TGTGCCAGCAGTGAGAGGGGGTGGGGGGGAAGCAATCAGCCCCAGCATTTT; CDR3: CASSERGWGGSNQPQHF
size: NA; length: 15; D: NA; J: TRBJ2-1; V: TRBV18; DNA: TGTGCCAGCTCACCCTTACCTAACCCCTACAATGAGCAGTTCTTC; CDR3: CASSPLPNPYNEQFF
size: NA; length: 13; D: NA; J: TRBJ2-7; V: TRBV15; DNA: TGTGCCACCAGCCTCCACCAACAATACGAGCAGTACTTC; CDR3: CATSLHQQYEQYF
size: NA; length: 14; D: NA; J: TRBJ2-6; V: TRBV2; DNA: TGTGCCAGCATAAGCCACTCTGGGGCCAACGTCCTGACTTTC; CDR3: CASISHSGANVLTF
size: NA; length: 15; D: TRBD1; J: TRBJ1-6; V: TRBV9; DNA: TGTGCCAGCAGCGTAGGGGACAGCCTTAATTCACCCCTCCACTTT; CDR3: CASSVGDSLNSPLHF
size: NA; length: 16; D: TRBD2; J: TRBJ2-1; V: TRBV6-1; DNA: TGTGCCAGCAGTGAAGCGCTTAGCGGGAGACAGAATGAGCAGTTCTTC; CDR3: CASSEALSGRQNEQFF
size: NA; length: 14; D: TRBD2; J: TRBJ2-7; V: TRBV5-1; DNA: TGCGCCAGCAGCTTAGCGGGAGGTCTCTACGAGCAGTACTTC; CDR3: CASSLAGGLYEQYF
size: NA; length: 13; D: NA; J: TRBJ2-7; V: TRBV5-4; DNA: TGTGCCAGCAGCTGGTGGGGGGTTTACGAGCAGTACTTC; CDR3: CASSWWGVYEQYF
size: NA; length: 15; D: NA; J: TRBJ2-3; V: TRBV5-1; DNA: TGCGCCAGCAGCTTGGAATTCCGGGAGTCAGATACGCAGTATTTT; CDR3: CASSLEFRESDTQYF
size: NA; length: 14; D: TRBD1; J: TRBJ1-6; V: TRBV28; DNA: TGTGCCACCCTAGTCGGGCAGGGGGGTTCACCCCTCCACTTT; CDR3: CATLVGQGGSPLHF